Listed here are 5 T cell receptor beta chains from one sample, sequenced in a study of blood T cell repertoires in COVID-19. Sequencing was performed with immunoSEQ multiplex PCR; in TCRdb, only in-frame clones are kept and a portion is missing. The table has some 270,000 clones, approximately 81% seen once. The sequencing input was PBMCs or T cells enriched from blood (not recorded which). These receptors all come from a woman aged 45 to 65 who had been exposed to COVID-19.

The rearrangement joins TRBV12-3 or TRBV12-4 to TRBJ2-1, with D perhaps TRBD2 (6 bases). The V and J ends lost 6 bases and 6 bases respectively, with 9 bases between them. The CDR3 spans 12 residues. The chain's CDR3 is CASRGGSNEQFF. The CDR3 DNA follows: TGTGCCAGCAGGGGGGGATCCAATGAGCAGTTCTTC.

Note on this clone: A single base is all that separates this from a far larger clone, so a read error is likely. The chain uses TRBV11-1 and TRBJ1-1, with a weak D call TRBD1 (6 bases). The length of the CDR3 is 13 residues. The V end was cut by 5 bases, the J end by 1 base, with 8 bases between. Germline V gene data show CDR1 as SGHAT and CDR2 as FQDESV (reference sequence). The CDR3 nucleotides read TGTGCCAGCAGCCCGACAGGGAACACTGAAGCTTTCTTT. It encodes CASSPTGNTEAFF.

Regarding this clone: Sequence at one end of the junction differs from germline and may be a read error. V gene TRBV2 combines with J gene TRBJ1-2, with D perhaps matching TRBD1 (5 bases). The length of the CDR3 is 13 residues. Germline loops: CDR1 SNHLY, CDR2 FYNNEI. CDR3 nucleotide sequence: TGTGCCAGCAGGCCGGGACTTAACTACGGCTACACCTTC. Translated: CASRPGLNYGYTF.

The chain recombines TRBV7-9 with TRBJ1-3; D is perhaps TRBD1 (5 bases). V lost 5 bases, J lost 0 bases, and 14 bases lay in between. The germline CDR1 and CDR2 sequences are SEHNR and FQNEAQ (reference sequence). CDR3 length equals 16 residues. Written as DNA, the CDR3 is TGTGCCAGCAGCGCGGGACTTTCCCGCTCTGGAAACACCATATATTTT. Residues: CASSAGLSRSGNTIYF.

This clone has only a few counts. This chain uses TRBV19 with TRBJ1-5; a possible D gene is TRBD1 (5 bases). The CDR3 runs to 16 residues. Trimming pared 3 bases from V and 0 bases from J, leaving 12 bases between. Germline CDR1 is LNHDA and CDR2 is SQIVND (reference sequence). CDR3 residues: CASSMRTPYSNQPQHF. CDR3 sequence (DNA): TGTGCCAGTAGTATGAGGACACCCTATAGCAATCAGCCCCAGCATTTT. Variable domain in full (rest from reference TRBV19 and TRBJ1-5): DGGITQSPKYLFRKEGQNVTLSCEQNLNHDAMYWYRQDPGQGLRLIYYSQIVNDFQKGDIAEGYSVSREKKESFPLTVTSAQKNPTAFYLCASSMRTPYSNQPQHFGDGTRLSIL.